Presented here are 20 T cell receptor beta chains from one specimen sequenced in a study of human CD4 T cells and Enterobacteriaceae. All CD4+ cells other than CD45RA+CCR7+CD95- naive cells were sorted as memory, over 95% pure. Sequenced by immunoSEQ multiplex PCR; TCRdb stores in-frame clones only, minus some. The sample lists about 25,000 clones, 80% to 90% occurring once. The source material was memory CD4+ T cells from blood. The receptors shown here come from a human donor in good health.

The V and J genes are TRBV7-7 and TRBJ2-2, with no clear D. V gave up 7 bases and J gave up 2 bases, with 8 bases separating them. This CDR3 is built from 13 residues. Per germline, CDR1 SSHAT and CDR2 FNYEAQ (reference sequence). CDR3: CASTPENTGELFF. The CDR3 bases are TGTGCCAGCACCCCGGAAAACACCGGGGAGCTGTTTTTT.

The chain couples TRBV6-6 to TRBJ1-1, with no clear D. Trimming shortened V by 5 bases and J by 9 bases, and 13 bases separated the two germline ends. CDR3 length: 12 amino acids. Germline loops: CDR1 MNHNY, CDR2 SVGAGI (reference sequence). CDR3: CASSHGSGKAFF. In nucleotides, the CDR3 is TGTGCCAGCAGTCACGGATCGGGTAAAGCTTTCTTT.

The V call is TRBV7-9, the J call TRBJ1-4; 7 nucleotides align to TRBD1. The CDR3 has 14 residues. The germline CDR1 and CDR2 sequences are SEHNR and FQNEAQ (reference sequence). J gave up 8 bases and V 6 bases, and 9 bases lay outside the gene matches. The CDR3 reads CASRAGGVNEKLFF. The CDR3 DNA reads as TGTGCCAGCAGGGCAGGGGGTGTAAACGAAAAACTGTTTTTT.

The chain has TRBV7-8 and TRBJ2-5; TRBD1 aligns across 7 bases. CDR3 length: 14 amino acids. CDR1 and CDR2 from the germline V gene are SGHVS and FQNEAQ. Germline trimming cut 4 bases from V and 13 bases from J; bases unmatched to any gene: 15. Written as DNA, the CDR3 is TGTGCCAGCAGCTCTGAAACAGGGGCGACTAAGCGGTACTTC. Encoded protein: CASSSETGATKRYF.

The rearrangement links TRBV4-1 to TRBJ2-2; D is perhaps TRBD1 (7 bases). The length of the CDR3 is 15 residues. Trimming took 1 base from V and 7 from J, leaving 13 bases between them. Germline loops: CDR1 MGHRA, CDR2 YSYEKL. The CDR3 nucleotides are TGCGCCAGCAGCCAAGTAGGAGGGGGCGGCGGGGAGCTGTTTTTT. This codes for CASSQVGGGGGELFF.

The V gene is TRBV28, the J gene TRBJ1-2, with D possibly TRBD1 on 5 matching bases. The CDR3 is 12 amino acids. Germline V lookup: CDR1 MDHEN, CDR2 SYDVKM. V lost 3 bases to trimming and J lost 8 bases, with 10 bases between them. The CDR3 coding sequence is TGTGCCAGCAGTTTCTGGGGCCAAGGCTACACCTTC. This gives the protein CASSFWGQGYTF.

DNA for the CDR3: TGTGCCTGGAGTGTACGGGGCAGGGGGCGTTCGGACTATGGCTACACCTTC. Protein: CAWSVRGRGRSDYGYTF. The chain has TRBV30 and TRBJ1-2; TRBD1 aligns across 8 bases. This CDR3 is built from 17 residues. From germline, CDR1 is GTSNPN and CDR2 SVGIG (reference sequence). The V and J ends lost 0 bases and 3 bases, in that order; junction bases with no gene match: 12.

The chain is built from TRBV2 and TRBJ1-1, with TRBD1 matching over 7 bases. Trimming at V came to 1 base and at J to 2 bases, leaving 4 bases not matched to a gene. Germline CDR1 is SNHLY and CDR2 is FYNNEI. This CDR3 has 15 amino acids. CDR3 DNA: TGTGCCAGCAGTGAAGTGGGACAGCCAAACACTGAAGCTTTCTTT. It specifies CASSEVGQPNTEAFF.

The chain employs TRBV2 and TRBJ2-7; D is tentatively TRBD1 or TRBD2 (7 bases each). The length of the CDR3 is 14 residues. Trimming removed 6 bases at V and 6 bases at J, with 18 bases between. The germline V gene encodes CDR1 SNHLY and CDR2 FYNNEI. Here the CDR3 reads CASRSGGGRGEQYF. The CDR3 nucleotides read TGTGCCAGCAGATCAGGGGGGGGCCGGGGCGAGCAGTACTTC.

The genes are TRBV10-3 and TRBJ1-6, with 8 nucleotides matching TRBD1. The CDR3 is made up of 15 amino acids. After removal of 10 bases from V and 4 bases from J, the junction contained 9 bases not matched to a gene. Germline CDR1 reads ENHRY; CDR2 reads SYGVKD. The CDR3: CATDPGGIYNSPLHF. CDR3 nucleotide sequence: TGTGCCACCGATCCAGGGGGCATATATAATTCACCCCTCCACTTT.

The V call is TRBV6-4, the J call TRBJ1-2; D not certain. V was trimmed by 0 bases and J by 13 bases, leaving 21 bases between them. Germline V gene lookup returns CDR1 MRHNA and CDR2 SNTAGT. The CDR3 runs to 15 residues. CDR3: CASSDSSRDWYIVTF. CDR3 DNA sequence: TGTGCCAGCAGTGACTCATCCCGGGATTGGTACATCGTCACCTTC.

The chain employs TRBV7-8 and TRBJ2-7; D may be TRBD2 (5 bases). Germline lookup yields CDR1 SGHVS and CDR2 FQNEAQ. The CDR3 is 15 residues long. Deletions cut 4 bases from V and 6 bases from J, with 19 bases between. In DNA form, the CDR3 reads TGTGCCAGCAGCTCCCTAGCCGCCTTTTTTAGCGAGCAGTACTTC. Its protein is CASSSLAAFFSEQYF.

This clone was seen a single time. This chain joins TRBV7-6 and TRBJ2-5; 9 positions match TRBD2. Losses at the gene ends were 5 bases for V and 5 bases for J; bases not matched to a gene: 6. The CDR3 runs 14 residues. Germline V gene lookup returns CDR1 SGHVS and CDR2 FNYEAQ. The CDR3 protein is CASSRLAGRETQYF. The CDR3 DNA follows: TGTGCCAGCAGCCGCCTAGCGGGAAGGGAGACCCAGTACTTC. The full variable domain, its missing parts supplied by reference TRBV7-6 and TRBJ2-5, is GAGVSQSPRYKVTKRGQDVALRCDPISGHVSLYWYRQALGQGPEFLTYFNYEAQQDKSGLPNDRFSAERPEGSISTLTIQRTEQRDSAMYRCASSRLAGRETQYFGPGTRLLVL.

The rearrangement links TRBV19 to TRBJ1-2, with 7 nucleotides matching TRBD1. The J segment lost 3 bases and the V segment lost 7 bases, leaving 8 bases of the junction unmatched. Germline CDR1 reads LNHDA; CDR2 reads SQIVND (reference sequence). The CDR3 extends over 14 amino acids. CDR3 sequence: CASTPQGRDYGYTF. The CDR3 coding sequence is TGTGCCAGTACCCCACAGGGGAGGGACTATGGCTACACCTTC. Full variable domain (outside the CDR3, taken from reference TRBV19 and TRBJ1-2): DGGITQSPKYLFRKEGQNVTLSCEQNLNHDAMYWYRQDPGQGLRLIYYSQIVNDFQKGDIAEGYSVSREKKESFPLTVTSAQKNPTAFYLCASTPQGRDYGYTFGSGTRLTVV.

The J gene is TRBJ1-5, the V gene TRBV19, with D perhaps TRBD1 (6 bases). V was shortened by 5 bases and J by 3 bases, with 17 bases between the two germline ends. In germline, CDR1 is LNHDA, CDR2 SQIVND (reference sequence). The CDR3 is made up of 16 amino acids. CDR3 region: CASSVLRGASNQPQHF. CDR3 bases: TGTGCCAGTAGTGTTCTCAGGGGCGCATCCAATCAGCCCCAGCATTTT.

The chain links TRBV6-5 to TRBJ2-2; 8 bases are shared with TRBD1. The germline V gene has CDR1 MNHEY and CDR2 SVGAGI. The V gene end was trimmed by 8 bases and the J gene end by 5 bases; junction bases not matched to a gene: 7. This CDR3 spans 14 amino acids. CDR3 bases: TGTGCCAGCTCTCGGACAGGGAGAACCGGGGAGCTGTTTTTT. This codes for CASSRTGRTGELFF.

V is TRBV19 and J is TRBJ1-5, with D possibly being TRBD1 (6 bases). Trimming removed 2 bases from V and 6 bases from J, with 20 bases in between. The CDR3 contains 17 residues. The germline V gene has CDR1 LNHDA and CDR2 SQIVND (reference sequence). DNA for the CDR3: TGTGCCAGTAGTATATCGTCGGGGGCGGAGCGGGTTCAGCCCCAGCATTTT. Translation: CASSISSGAERVQPQHF.

This clone was seen just once. This chain uses TRBV25-1 with TRBJ2-5, with TRBD2 identical over 7 bases. CDR1 and CDR2 (germline): MGHDK, SYGVNS. This CDR3 is 14 amino acids long. Trimming cost V 2 bases and J 2 bases; bases outside gene matches: 2. The CDR3 region has the DNA TGTGCCAGCAGTGAACGGGGAGGGCAAGAGACCCAGTACTTC. Its translation is CASSERGGQETQYF. The full variable domain, completed using reference TRBV25-1 and TRBJ2-5, is EADIYQTPRYLVIGTGKKITLECSQTMGHDKMYWYQQDPGMELHLIHYSYGVNSTEKGDLSSESTVSRIRTEHFPLTLESARPSHTSQYLCASSERGGQETQYFGPGTRLLVL.

J is TRBJ2-7 and V is TRBV25-1; 16 nucleotides match TRBD2. After removal of 4 bases from V and 1 base from J, the junction contained 1 base not matched to a gene. The CDR3 is 16 residues long. Germline lookup yields CDR1 MGHDK and CDR2 SYGVNS. The CDR3 here is CASSAGLAGGSYEQYF. The CDR3 nucleotides are TGTGCCAGCAGTGCGGGACTAGCGGGGGGGTCCTACGAGCAGTACTTC.

CDR3 amino acids: CASSLGLAGAYEQYF. CDR3 nucleotides: TGCGCCAGCAGCTTGGGACTAGCGGGTGCCTACGAGCAGTACTTC. The J gene is TRBJ2-7, the V gene TRBV5-1; 10 positions agree with TRBD2. The CDR3 is 15 residues long. V dropped 0 bases and J dropped 2; count of bases not matched to a gene: 2. The germline V gene encodes CDR1 SGHRS and CDR2 YFSETQ.